This is a list of T cell receptor beta chains from one sample in a study of blood T cell repertoires in COVID-19. TCRdb's table, derived via immunoSEQ multiplex PCR, lists solely in-frame clones and lacks some. The profile shows over 35,000 clones, 70% to 90% of them singletons. Sequencing input: peripheral blood. The receptors come from a woman older than 75 with COVID-19, enrolled during active disease. Each CDR3 is given with its conserved first and last residue. A D gene is named only where the DNA matches it firmly. The listing skips clone size in some rows; elsewhere it reads once, few, many or a size class.

D gene	J gene	V gene	clone size	CDR3 length	CDR3 protein	CDR3 DNA
.	TRBJ2-2	TRBV5-1	.	15	CASSLGHMGTGELFF	TGCGCCAGCAGCCTCGGACACATGGGGACCGGGGAGCTGTTTTTT
TRBD1	TRBJ2-7	TRBV2	.	12	CASTDRAYEQYF	TGTGCCAGCACGGACAGGGCTTACGAGCAGTACTTC
TRBD2	TRBJ2-5	TRBV7-9	.	15	CASSPEDGRRKTQYF	TGTGCCAGCAGCCCAGAGGACGGGAGGAGGAAGACCCAGTACTTC
TRBD2	TRBJ2-7	TRBV7-2	few	17	CASSLRGHTSGSSEQYF	TGTGCCAGCAGCTTAAGGGGCCACACTAGCGGGAGCAGCGAGCAGTACTTC
TRBD1	TRBJ2-5	TRBV5-5	.	15	CASSHTGQGPETQYF	TGTGCCAGCAGCCATACAGGACAGGGCCCAGAGACCCAGTACTTC
.	TRBJ2-1	TRBV7-3	.	13	CASSVGGSNEQFF	TGTGCCAGCAGCGTCGGAGGGTCCAATGAGCAGTTCTTC
.	TRBJ1-1	TRBV10-1	.	11	CASRHKTEAFF	TGCGCCAGCAGGCACAAGACTGAAGCTTTCTTT
TRBD1	TRBJ1-3	TRBV7-9	.	16	CASSARPTGTGNTIYF	TGTGCCAGCAGCGCCCGCCCGACAGGGACTGGAAACACCATATATTTT
.	TRBJ1-1	TRBV5-4	.	14	CASSLALLNTEAFF	TGTGCCAGCAGCTTGGCTCTCTTGAACACTGAAGCTTTCTTT
.	TRBJ2-2	TRBV5-1	.	16	CASSLYSGTNTGELFF	TGCGCCAGCAGCTTATATAGCGGAACGAACACCGGGGAGCTGTTTTTT
TRBD2	TRBJ2-3	TRBV7-3	.	15	CASSRTSLRTDTQYF	TGTGCCAGCAGCCGGACTAGTTTACGAACAGATACGCAGTATTTT
.	TRBJ2-7	TRBV6-6	.	12	CASKSGGYEQYF	TGTGCCAGCAAGTCGGGTGGTTACGAGCAGTACTTC
.	TRBJ1-2	TRBV12-3/TRBV12-4	.	13	CASSFWQGGGYTF	TGTGCCAGCAGTTTCTGGCAGGGAGGTGGCTACACCTTC
.	TRBJ1-1	TRBV29-1	once	10	CSVVQVQAFF	TGCAGCGTTGTTCAGGTCCAGGCTTTCTTT
TRBD2	TRBJ2-3	TRBV19	.	18	CASTRQPGTSGGTDTQYF	TGTGCCAGTACGAGACAACCCGGGACTAGCGGAGGCACAGATACGCAGTATTTT
.	TRBJ1-1	TRBV28	.	16	CASLGQGGNMNTEAFF	TGTGCCAGCCTTGGGCAGGGAGGCAACATGAACACTGAAGCTTTCTTT
.	TRBJ2-1	TRBV9	.	14	CASSVSPGNNEQFF	TGTGCCAGCAGCGTCTCCCCGGGTAACAATGAGCAGTTCTTC
TRBD1	TRBJ1-5	TRBV6-5	.	12	CASGQADQPQHF	TGTGCCAGCGGACAGGCAGATCAGCCCCAGCATTTT
TRBD2	TRBJ2-7	TRBV6-5	.	14	CASRGTSGSYEQYF	TGTGCCAGCAGGGGGACTAGCGGCTCCTACGAGCAGTACTTC
TRBD1	TRBJ2-1	TRBV25-1	.	15	CASSEGGQVYNEQFF	TGTGCCAGCAGTGAAGGGGGACAGGTCTACAATGAGCAGTTCTTC
TRBD2	TRBJ2-5	TRBV5-1	.	16	CASSLTVASGGRGQYF	TGCGCCAGCAGCTTGACGGTGGCTAGCGGGGGCCGGGGCCAGTACTTC
.	TRBJ2-7	TRBV6-6	.	16	CASSWDRGVAGEYQYF	TGTGCCAGCAGCTGGGACAGGGGAGTAGCGGGAGAATATCAGTACTTC
TRBD1	TRBJ2-5	TRBV19	few	15	CASRNTGTGQETQYF	TGTGCCAGTAGGAATACCGGGACAGGGCAAGAGACCCAGTACTTC
.	TRBJ1-2	TRBV5-4	many	13	CASSTIPGDGYTF	TGTGCCAGCAGCACAATCCCAGGGGATGGCTACACCTTC
TRBD1	TRBJ2-2	TRBV18	once	16	CASSPYGTGNTGELFF	TGTGCCAGCTCACCATACGGGACAGGGAACACCGGGGAGCTGTTTTTT
.	TRBJ2-1	TRBV5-1	.	14	CASSLTVPNNEQFF	TGCGCCAGCAGCCTGACAGTTCCCAACAATGAGCAGTTCTTC
TRBD1	TRBJ2-5	TRBV19	.	16	CASSARGAGGIKTQYF	TGTGCCAGTAGTGCCAGGGGGGCAGGGGGCATTAAGACCCAGTACTTC
TRBD2	TRBJ2-5	TRBV5-1	once	15	CASSLGLADQETQYF	TGCGCCAGCAGCTTGGGACTAGCGGACCAAGAGACCCAGTACTTC
.	TRBJ2-2	TRBV4-2	.	12	CASSPTFGELFF	TGTGCCAGCAGCCCTACTTTCGGGGAGCTGTTTTTT
TRBD1	TRBJ2-7	TRBV4-1	.	13	CASSQWDSYEQYF	TGCGCCAGCAGCCAATGGGACAGCTACGAGCAGTACTTC
.	TRBJ2-1	TRBV2	.	16	CASSEMTSSSYNEQFF	TGTGCCAGCAGTGAAATGACTTCCAGCTCCTACAATGAGCAGTTCTTC
.	TRBJ2-7	TRBV6-2/TRBV6-3	.	11	CASSNQYEQYF	TGTGCCAGCAGTAACCAGTACGAGCAGTACTTC
TRBD2	TRBJ2-5	TRBV5-4	.	18	CASSLYRGLAGAGETQYF	TGTGCCAGCAGCCTCTATAGGGGACTAGCGGGAGCGGGAGAGACCCAGTACTTC
.	TRBJ1-1	TRBV18	.	14	CASSPLKGDTEAFF	TGTGCCAGCTCACCTCTGAAGGGGGACACTGAAGCTTTCTTT
TRBD1	TRBJ1-1	TRBV6-6	.	14	CASTPGGAGTEAFF	TGTGCCAGTACTCCAGGGGGCGCCGGCACTGAAGCTTTCTTT
.	TRBJ1-6	TRBV3-1/TRBV3-2	.	17	CASSQEGDRTYNSPLHF	TGTGCCAGCAGCCAAGAGGGAGACAGGACCTATAATTCACCCCTCCACTTT
.	TRBJ1-6	TRBV5-1	.	14	CASSEDRTNSPLHF	TGCGCCAGCAGCGAGGACAGAACTAATTCACCCCTCCACTTT
TRBD1	TRBJ1-1	TRBV29-1	few	13	CSVGMQGGGEAFF	TGCAGCGTTGGGATGCAGGGGGGAGGTGAAGCTTTCTTT
TRBD1	TRBJ2-1	TRBV7-6	.	13	CASSPRQGNEQFF	TGTGCCAGCAGCCCGAGACAGGGGAATGAGCAGTTCTTC
.	TRBJ2-7	TRBV6-2/TRBV6-3	.	16	CASSYSIWRVSYEQYF	TGTGCCAGCAGTTACTCGATCTGGAGAGTCTCCTACGAGCAGTACTTC
TRBD2	TRBJ2-7	TRBV6-2/TRBV6-3	.	16	CASSSTGLADYYEQYF	TGTGCCAGCAGTTCTACGGGACTAGCGGACTACTACGAGCAGTACTTC
.	TRBJ1-1	TRBV6-6	once	12	CASSPPSPEAFF	TGTGCCAGCAGTCCACCTAGCCCTGAAGCTTTCTTT
TRBD2	TRBJ2-7	TRBV19	.	17	CASSIALMLAGEYEQYF	TGTGCCAGTAGTATTGCACTTATGCTAGCGGGGGAGTACGAGCAGTACTTC
TRBD2	TRBJ2-1	TRBV10-3	.	18	CAISRLAGDQSSYNEQFF	TGTGCCATCAGTCGACTAGCGGGGGACCAGAGCTCCTACAATGAGCAGTTCTTC
.	TRBJ2-1	TRBV4-1	.	14	CASSQTDRYNEQFF	TGCGCCAGCAGCCAGACCGACAGGTACAATGAGCAGTTCTTC
.	TRBJ2-6	TRBV21-1	.	18	CASSKSSGSYSGANVLTF	TGTGCCAGCAGCAAATCTAGCGGGAGTTACTCTGGGGCCAACGTCCTGACTTTC